This passage covers 7 T cell receptor beta chains from one sample sequenced in a study of HIV-infected patients and healthy controls. About 500 ng RNA was reverse transcribed with alpha and beta constant-region primers. Alpha and beta chain libraries were made separately by chain-specific third strand synthesis with multiplexing indices. TCRdb re-analysed the 5' RACE reads in MiXCR, keeping a single row per CDR3 protein. The table has roughly 6,600 distinct CDR3 sequences, about 10% seen once. Antiretroviral therapy had run roughly three months, about 14 weeks, before follow-up blood collection. The repertoire came from unfractionated whole blood and reflected all unsorted peripheral T cells. Source: blood, taken during antiretroviral therapy. Receptors were obtained from an adult with HIV infection.

The chain employs TRBV12-3 or TRBV12-4 and TRBJ1-6; 7 bases are a match to TRBD1. Germline trimming cut 5 bases from V and 4 bases from J; bases unmatched to any gene: 2. The CDR3 consists of 14 residues. This CDR3 reads CASSTQGYNSPLHF. CDR3 nucleotide sequence: TGTGCCAGCAGTACACAGGGGTATAATTCACCCCTCCACTTT.

This clonotype is medium-sized in the sample. The chain uses TRBV5-6 and TRBJ2-3; unclear D gene. Germline CDR1 and CDR2: SGHDT and YYEEEE. Trimming cost V 4 bases and J 8 bases, with 32 bases left between them. This CDR3 contains 19 residues. For the CDR3, the DNA is TGTGCCAGCAGCAGCTTACTGGGTTCTTCTTCCACTACTACGGGTACGCAGTATTTT. Amino acid sequence: CASSSLLGSSSTTTGTQYF.

There are many counts of this clonotype. The rearrangement uses TRBV18 and TRBJ2-3, with 8 bases aligning to TRBD2. The V and J ends lost 5 bases and 3 bases, in that order; junction bases with no gene match: 13. CDR3 length: 17 residues. From germline, CDR1 is KGHSH and CDR2 LQKENI. The DNA for the CDR3 is TGTGCCAGCTCAGAAGGAGCACTAGCGGTATCTACAGATACGCAGTATTTT. It yields the protein CASSEGALAVSTDTQYF.

By sample fraction, this clonotype is medium-sized. The V and J genes are TRBV24-1 and TRBJ1-2; 7 bases align to TRBD1. This CDR3 spans 14 amino acids. After removal of 2 bases from V and 4 bases from J, the junction contained 3 bases not matched to a gene. From germline, CDR1 is KGHDR and CDR2 SFDVKD. This CDR3 is CATSDWDSFYGYTF. CDR3 DNA sequence: TGTGCCACCAGTGATTGGGACAGCTTCTATGGCTACACCTTC.

This clonotype is medium-sized (0.01 to 0.1%) in the sample. V and J are TRBV6-1 and TRBJ2-1; TRBD2 matches 8 bases. The V gene end was trimmed by 7 bases and the J gene end by 8 bases; junction bases not matched to a gene: 10. This CDR3 is 14 amino acids long. CDR1 is MNHNS, CDR2 SASEGT, per germline. CDR3 protein: CASTDRLALDEQFF. The CDR3 DNA is TGTGCCAGCACCGACCGACTAGCGCTCGATGAGCAGTTCTTC.

The chain recombines TRBV29-1 with TRBJ2-2, with D maybe TRBD1 (6 bases). Deletions cut 6 bases from V and 3 bases from J, with 8 bases between. The CDR3 sequence is 12 residues long. The germline V gene encodes CDR1 SQVTM and CDR2 ANQGSEA. This CDR3 reads CSVWTDTGELFF. CDR3 DNA: TGCAGCGTGTGGACAGACACCGGGGAGCTGTTTTTT.

The genes are TRBV29-1 and TRBJ2-4; the match to TRBD2 covers 12 bases. With 4 bases clipped from V and 0 bases from J, the junction kept 4 bases outside the gene matches. Per germline, CDR1 SQVTM and CDR2 ANQGSEA. This CDR3 comprises 16 residues. In nucleotides, the CDR3 is TGCAGCGTTGTGACTAGCGGGGGAGTAGCCAAAAACATTCAGTACTTC. Translating it yields CSVVTSGGVAKNIQYF.